The source of this T cell receptor (beta chain) is a study of cytomegalovirus exposure and HLA in healthy donors. In regard to this clone: The antigen is unknown.

Unmatched junction bases numbered 5, after V lost 2 bases and J lost 4 bases. Germline V gene lookup returns CDR1 SGHRS and CDR2 YFSETQ. The length of the CDR3 is 14 residues. Overall study results and limits: It was only CMV serostatus that was available as immune exposure information. In a later analysis, CMV-associated beta chains were mostly HLA-associated, it appeared.

Both 60 Vbeta primers and 13 Jbeta primers went into the PCR. Assay: immunoSEQ multiplex PCR; the TCRdb copy retains only in-frame clones and omits some. The repertoire includes under 300,000 clones, 70% to 90% of them detected once, and around 4.2% sits in the top ten. Sampled while nominally healthy, donors likely had unrecorded immune exposures. This receptor was obtained from a man aged 35 to 55 in good health and CMV-seropositive. The sequenced sample was PBMCs. The chain employs TRBV5-1 and TRBJ1-2; 7 bases align to TRBD1. The CDR3 bases are TGCGCCAGCAGCTTCGGGACAGAATCCTATGGCTACACCTTC. Translating it yields CASSFGTESYGYTF.